These 15 T cell receptor beta chains originate from one sample sequenced in a study of cytomegalovirus exposure and HLA in healthy donors. This PCR relied on a set of 60 Vbeta primers and 13 Jbeta primers. Profiled with immunoSEQ multiplex PCR; TCRdb holds only in-frame clones, not every one. Its table lists approximately 190,000 clones. The sample consisted of PBMCs. These receptors came from a man aged 25 to 45 in good health and CMV-seronegative.

CDR3 nucleotide sequence: TGCGCCAGCAGCTTGGTGTCTAGCGGGACCATTTATGAGCAGTTCTTC. Translation gives CASSLVSSGTIYEQFF. This chain uses TRBV5-1 with TRBJ2-1, with 9 bases aligning to TRBD2. V lost 0 bases to trimming and J lost 8 bases; unmatched junction nucleotides: 9. CDR3 length: 16 amino acids. In germline, CDR1 is SGHRS, CDR2 YFSETQ.

The chain joins TRBV10-3 to TRBJ2-3; TRBD2 is a possible D gene (5 bases). The germline CDR1 and CDR2 sequences are ENHRY and SYGVKD. The CDR3 is 15 amino acids. Trimming cost V 2 bases and J 5 bases, with 14 bases left between them. Written as DNA, the CDR3 is TGTGCCATCAGTGAGCAGGTGTCAGGAGGAGATACGCAGTATTTT. Protein product: CAISEQVSGGDTQYF.

The J gene is TRBJ1-3, the V gene TRBV19; 9 nucleotides agree with TRBD1. Germline CDR1 and CDR2: LNHDA and SQIVND (reference sequence). This CDR3 has 16 amino acids. With 4 bases clipped from V and 1 base from J, the junction kept 5 bases outside the gene matches. CDR3 sequence: CASSNTGGSSGNTIYF. The CDR3 DNA sequence: TGTGCCAGTAGTAATACAGGGGGCTCTTCTGGAAACACCATATATTTT.

The chain links TRBV9 to TRBJ2-7, with a weak D call TRBD1 (5 bases). Germline values: CDR1 SGDLS, CDR2 YYNGEE. The CDR3 is made up of 16 amino acids. The V end lost 3 bases, the J end lost 6 bases, and 22 bases lay between the germline ends. The CDR3, as DNA: TGTGCCAGCAGCGGGAGCAGGACATCCGATGAGGTCGAGCAGTACTTC. Translating gives CASSGSRTSDEVEQYF.

V is TRBV28 and J is TRBJ2-7; 7 nucleotides line up with TRBD1. V lost 6 bases, J lost 6 bases, and 2 bases stayed unmatched. The CDR3 spans 11 residues. Germline values: CDR1 MDHEN, CDR2 SYDVKM. The CDR3 coding sequence is TGTGCCAGCAGAGACAGGGTCGAGCAGTACTTC. Protein product: CASRDRVEQYF.

With regard to this clone: This specimen includes other DNA sequences encoding the same CDR3. The chain is built from TRBV5-1 and TRBJ1-2, with D unclear. There are 13 residues in the CDR3. The germline V gene has CDR1 SGHRS and CDR2 YFSETQ. V lost 0 bases, J lost 2 bases, and 5 bases lay in between. CDR3 region: CASSLGGNYGYTF. The CDR3 nucleotides read TGCGCCAGCAGCTTGGGAGGGAACTATGGCTACACCTTC.

The chain is built from TRBV7-7 and TRBJ2-2; D possibly corresponds to TRBD2 (6 bases). The CDR3 has 14 residues. V gave up 5 bases and J gave up 3 bases, with 10 bases separating them. CDR1 is SSHAT, CDR2 FNYEAQ, per germline (reference sequence). CDR3 loop: CASSPGLYTGELFF. CDR3 DNA sequence: TGTGCCAGCAGCCCGGGACTCTACACCGGGGAGCTGTTTTTT.

This chain uses TRBV14 with TRBJ2-6; no reliable D call. CDR1 and CDR2 (germline): SGHDN, FVKESK. The CDR3 is made up of 15 amino acids. With 0 bases removed from V and 0 bases from J, the gap between germline ends came to 3 bases. CDR3 region: CASSQDNSGANVLTF. CDR3 coding DNA: TGTGCCAGCAGCCAAGACAACTCTGGGGCCAACGTCCTGACTTTC.

CDR3 bases: TGTGCCAGCAGGGCGGATCGGTATGGTGAGCAGTTCTTC. Encoded protein: CASRADRYGEQFF. The chain uses TRBV2 and TRBJ2-1; no reliable D call. The germline CDR1 and CDR2 sequences are SNHLY and FYNNEI. CDR3 size: 13 residues. Trimming removed 6 bases at V and 9 bases at J, with 15 bases between. Complete variable domain (other parts from reference TRBV2 and TRBJ2-1): EPEVTQTPSHQVTQMGQEVILRCVPISNHLYFYWYRQILGQKVEFLVSFYNNEISEKSEIFDDQFSVERPDGSNFTLKIRSTKLEDSAMYFCASRADRYGEQFFGPGTRLTVL.

The chain links TRBV5-4 to TRBJ1-5, with 7 bases fitting TRBD1. Germline CDR1 reads SGHNT; CDR2 reads YYREEE (reference sequence). After removal of 2 bases from V and 7 bases from J, the junction contained 3 bases not matched to a gene. This CDR3 has 13 amino acids. Here the CDR3 reads CASSLQGHQPQHF. DNA of the CDR3: TGTGCCAGCAGCTTACAGGGGCACCAGCCCCAGCATTTT.

The genes are TRBV7-2 and TRBJ1-1; 9 bases match TRBD1. CDR1 and CDR2 from the germline V gene are SGHTA and FQGNSA. The CDR3 totals 13 residues. J lost 5 bases, V lost 4 bases, and 2 bases had no gene match. CDR3 sequence reads: CASSSGQGTEAFF. In nucleotides, the CDR3 is TGTGCCAGCAGCTCGGGACAGGGAACTGAAGCTTTCTTT. Drawing the rest from reference TRBV7-2 and TRBJ1-1, the complete variable domain is GAGVSQSPSNKVTEKGKDVELRCDPISGHTALYWYRQSLGQGLEFLIYFQGNSAPDKSGLPSDRFSAERTGGSVSTLTIQRTQQEDSAVYLCASSSGQGTEAFFGQGTRLTVV.

The V and J genes are TRBV5-1 and TRBJ2-2, with D possibly TRBD2 on 6 matching bases. V lost 6 bases and J lost 2, with 17 bases in between. This CDR3 is 16 amino acids long. The V gene's germline CDR1 is SGHRS and CDR2 YFSETQ. CDR3 coding DNA: TGCGCCAGCATGCCCCGGGGGATAGGTAACACCGGGGAGCTGTTTTTT. It yields the protein CASMPRGIGNTGELFF. The whole variable domain, filled in from reference TRBV5-1 and TRBJ2-2, reads KAGVTQTPRYLIKTRGQQVTLSCSPISGHRSVSWYQQTPGQGLQFLFEYFSETQRNKGNFPGRFSGRQFSNSRSEMNVSTLELGDSALYLCASMPRGIGNTGELFFGEGSRLTVL.

This chain uses TRBV9 with TRBJ1-1; tentative D call: TRBD1 (6 bases). The germline V and J ends were trimmed by 0 bases and 3 bases, with 21 bases remaining between them. The CDR3 extends over 18 amino acids. Looked up from germline, CDR1 is SGDLS and CDR2 is YYNGEE. CDR3 nucleotides: TGTGCCAGCAGCGTAGATTTTAGTCGGGCAGGGGAAGACACTGAAGCTTTCTTT. Protein sequence: CASSVDFSRAGEDTEAFF.

The rearrangement joins TRBV11-2 to TRBJ1-1, with D uncertain. Germline V gene data show CDR1 as SGHAT and CDR2 as FQNNGV. Trimming took 2 bases from V and 6 from J, leaving 16 bases between them. There are 15 residues in the CDR3. The DNA for the CDR3 is TGTGCCAGCAGCTTAACGGGGAAAGTAGTGTCTGAAGCTTTCTTT. Its protein is CASSLTGKVVSEAFF.

The chain has TRBV2 and TRBJ1-3; tentatively, D is TRBD1 (6 bases). The CDR3 consists of 14 residues. Germline V gives CDR1 SNHLY, CDR2 FYNNEI. V was pared by 4 bases and J by 0 bases, with 7 bases between. This chain's CDR3 is CASSAGASGNTIYF. DNA for the CDR3: TGTGCCAGCAGTGCAGGGGCCTCTGGAAACACCATATATTTT.